This entry concerns a single T cell receptor (beta chain). Germline DNA was also extracted, and blood RNA was taken from unsorted whole blood. The data stem from a study of tumor-infiltrating lymphocytes in primary liver carcinoma. The V end lost 6 bases, the J end lost 4 bases, and 7 bases lay between the germline ends. This CDR3 has 13 residues. Germline loops: CDR1 MDHEN, CDR2 SYDVKM. The investigators made TCR beta cDNA from 500 ng total RNA, using a constant-region primer. Libraries covering TCR beta were generated through three nested multiplex PCR rounds (using a slightly modified ARM-PCR). Researchers ran the first two PCR rounds for roughly 11 cycles each with TRBV1-TRBV30 forward primers and a C-beta reverse primer. TCRdb used MiXCR to reprocess the multiplex PCR reads, holding one entry per CDR3 protein. The profile shows hundreds of thousands of distinct CDR3 sequences, 50% to 70% of them singletons.

This sequence was found in a man aged 40-49 years with primary liver carcinoma and hepatitis B virus infection. The genes are TRBV28 and TRBJ2-6; no clear D. The sample consisted of peripheral blood. CDR3 bases: TGTGCCAGCAGGAGGAACGGGGCCAACGTCCTGACTTTC. Amino acid sequence: CASRRNGANVLTF.